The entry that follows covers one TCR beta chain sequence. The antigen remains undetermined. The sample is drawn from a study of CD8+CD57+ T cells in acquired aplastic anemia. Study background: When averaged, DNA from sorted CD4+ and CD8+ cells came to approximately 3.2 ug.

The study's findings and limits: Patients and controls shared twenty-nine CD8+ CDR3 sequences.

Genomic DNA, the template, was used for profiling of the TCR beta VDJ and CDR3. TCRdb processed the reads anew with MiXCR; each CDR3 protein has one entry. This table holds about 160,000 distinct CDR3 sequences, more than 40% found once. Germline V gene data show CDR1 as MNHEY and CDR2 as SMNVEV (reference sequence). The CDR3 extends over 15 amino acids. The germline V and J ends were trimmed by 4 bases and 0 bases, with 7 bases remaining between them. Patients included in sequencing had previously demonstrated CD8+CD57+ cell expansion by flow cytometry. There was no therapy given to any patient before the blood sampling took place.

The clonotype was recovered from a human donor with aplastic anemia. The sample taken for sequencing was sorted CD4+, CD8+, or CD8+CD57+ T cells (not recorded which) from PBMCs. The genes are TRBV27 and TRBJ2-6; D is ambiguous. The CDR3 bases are TGTGCCAGCAGTTATCCAGCCTCTGGGGCCAACGTCCTGACTTTC. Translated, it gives CASSYPASGANVLTF.